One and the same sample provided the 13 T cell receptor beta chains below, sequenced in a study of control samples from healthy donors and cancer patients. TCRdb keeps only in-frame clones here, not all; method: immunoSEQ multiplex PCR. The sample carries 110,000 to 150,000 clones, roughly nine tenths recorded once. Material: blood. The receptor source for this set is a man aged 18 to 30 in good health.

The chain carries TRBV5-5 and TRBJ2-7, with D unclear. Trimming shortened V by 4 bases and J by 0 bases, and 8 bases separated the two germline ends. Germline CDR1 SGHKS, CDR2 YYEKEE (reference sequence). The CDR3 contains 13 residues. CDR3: CASSRGSSYEQYF. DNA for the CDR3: TGTGCCAGCAGCCGCGGTAGCTCCTACGAGCAGTACTTC.

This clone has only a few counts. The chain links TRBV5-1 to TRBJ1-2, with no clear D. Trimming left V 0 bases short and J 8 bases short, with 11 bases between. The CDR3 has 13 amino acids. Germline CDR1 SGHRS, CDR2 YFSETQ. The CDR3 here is CASSLVGMSGYTF. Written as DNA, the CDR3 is TGCGCCAGCAGCTTGGTAGGAATGTCAGGCTACACCTTC.

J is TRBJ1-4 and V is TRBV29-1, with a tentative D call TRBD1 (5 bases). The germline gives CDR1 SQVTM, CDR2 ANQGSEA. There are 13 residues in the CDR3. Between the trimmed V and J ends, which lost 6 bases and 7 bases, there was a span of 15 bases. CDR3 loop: CSVDGGYSEKLFF. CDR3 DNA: TGCAGCGTCGACGGGGGGTATAGTGAAAAACTGTTTTTT.

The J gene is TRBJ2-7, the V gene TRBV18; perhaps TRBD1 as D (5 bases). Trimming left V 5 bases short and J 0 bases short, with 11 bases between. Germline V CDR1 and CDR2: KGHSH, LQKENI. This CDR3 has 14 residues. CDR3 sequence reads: CASSWTQDSYEQYF. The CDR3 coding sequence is TGTGCCAGCTCATGGACACAGGACTCCTACGAGCAGTACTTC.

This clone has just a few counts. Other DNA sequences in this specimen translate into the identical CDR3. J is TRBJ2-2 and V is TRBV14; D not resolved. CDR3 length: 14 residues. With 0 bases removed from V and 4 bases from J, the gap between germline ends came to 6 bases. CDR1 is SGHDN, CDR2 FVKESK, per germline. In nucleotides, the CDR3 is TGTGCCAGCAGCCAAGATTTCGGCACCGGGGAGCTGTTTTTT. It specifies CASSQDFGTGELFF. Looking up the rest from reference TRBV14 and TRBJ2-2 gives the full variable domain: EAGVTQFPSHSVIEKGQTVTLRCDPISGHDNLYWYRRVMGKEIKFLLHFVKESKQDESGMPNNRFLAERTGGTYSTLKVQPAELEDSGVYFCASSQDFGTGELFFGEGSRLTVL.

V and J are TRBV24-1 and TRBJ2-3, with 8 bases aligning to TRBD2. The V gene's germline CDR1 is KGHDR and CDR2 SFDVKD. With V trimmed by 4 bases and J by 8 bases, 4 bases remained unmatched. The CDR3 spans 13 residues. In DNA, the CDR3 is TGTGCCACCAGTGAGCTGGCGGGAGGTACGCAGTATTTT. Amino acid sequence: CATSELAGGTQYF.

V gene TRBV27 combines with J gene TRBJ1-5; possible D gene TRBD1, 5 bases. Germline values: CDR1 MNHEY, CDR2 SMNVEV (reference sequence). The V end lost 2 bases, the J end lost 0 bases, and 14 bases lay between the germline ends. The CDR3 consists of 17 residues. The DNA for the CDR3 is TGTGCCAGCAGTTTACTTGGGGCGGCCTATAGCAATCAGCCCCAGCATTTT. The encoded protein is CASSLLGAAYSNQPQHF.

CDR3 sequence reads: CASSPGSSYNSPLHF. The CDR3 region has the DNA TGTGCCAGCAGCCCCGGGAGCTCCTATAATTCACCCCTCCACTTT. The chain links TRBV11-2 to TRBJ1-6, with D unresolved. With 5 bases removed from V and 0 bases from J, the gap between germline ends came to 8 bases. Germline V gene sequence: CDR1 SGHAT, CDR2 FQNNGV. The CDR3 runs to 15 residues. Based on the CDR3 plus reference TRBV11-2 and TRBJ1-6, the full variable domain is EAGVAQSPRYKIIEKRQSVAFWCNPISGHATLYWYQQILGQGPKLLIQFQNNGVVDDSQLPKDRFSAERLKGVDSTLKIQPAKLEDSAVYLCASSPGSSYNSPLHFGNGTRLTVT.

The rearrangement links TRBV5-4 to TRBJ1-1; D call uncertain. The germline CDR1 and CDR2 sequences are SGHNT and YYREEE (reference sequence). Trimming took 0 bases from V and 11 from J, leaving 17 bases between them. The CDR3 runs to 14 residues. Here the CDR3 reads CASSLDSGVNGAFF. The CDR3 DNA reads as TGTGCCAGCAGCTTGGACAGCGGGGTAAACGGGGCTTTCTTT.

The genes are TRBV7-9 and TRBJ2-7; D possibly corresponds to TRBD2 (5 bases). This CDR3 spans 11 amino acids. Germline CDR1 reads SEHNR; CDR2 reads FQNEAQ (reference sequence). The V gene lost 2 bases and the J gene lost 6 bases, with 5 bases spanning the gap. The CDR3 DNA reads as TGTGCCAGCAGCTTAAGCGGCGAGCAGTACTTC. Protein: CASSLSGEQYF. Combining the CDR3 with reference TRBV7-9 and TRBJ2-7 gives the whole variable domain DTGVSQNPRHKITKRGQNVTFRCDPISEHNRLYWYRQTLGQGPEFLTYFQNEAQLEKSRLLSDRFSAERPKGSFSTLEIQRTEQGDSAMYLCASSLSGEQYFGPGTRLTVT.

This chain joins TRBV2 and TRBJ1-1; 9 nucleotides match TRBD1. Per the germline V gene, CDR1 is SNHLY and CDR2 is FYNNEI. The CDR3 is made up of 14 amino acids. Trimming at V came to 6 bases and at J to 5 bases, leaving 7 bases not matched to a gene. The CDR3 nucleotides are TGTGCCAGCAGGGATGACAGGGGGGGAACTGAAGCTTTCTTT. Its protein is CASRDDRGGTEAFF.

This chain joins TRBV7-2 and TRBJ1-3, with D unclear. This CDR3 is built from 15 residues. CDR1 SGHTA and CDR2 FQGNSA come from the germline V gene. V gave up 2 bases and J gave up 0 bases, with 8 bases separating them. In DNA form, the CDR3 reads TGTGCCAGCAGCTTATTAGGCCTCTCTGGAAACACCATATATTTT. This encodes CASSLLGLSGNTIYF. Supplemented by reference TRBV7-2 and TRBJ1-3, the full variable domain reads GAGVSQSPSNKVTEKGKDVELRCDPISGHTALYWYRQSLGQGLEFLIYFQGNSAPDKSGLPSDRFSAERTGGSVSTLTIQRTQQEDSAVYLCASSLLGLSGNTIYFGEGSWLTVV.

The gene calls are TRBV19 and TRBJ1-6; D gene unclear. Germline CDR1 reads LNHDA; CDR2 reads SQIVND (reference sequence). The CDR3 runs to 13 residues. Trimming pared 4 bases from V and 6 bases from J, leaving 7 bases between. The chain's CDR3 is CASSRFVNSPLHF. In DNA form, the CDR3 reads TGTGCCAGTAGTAGGTTCGTTAATTCACCCCTCCACTTT.